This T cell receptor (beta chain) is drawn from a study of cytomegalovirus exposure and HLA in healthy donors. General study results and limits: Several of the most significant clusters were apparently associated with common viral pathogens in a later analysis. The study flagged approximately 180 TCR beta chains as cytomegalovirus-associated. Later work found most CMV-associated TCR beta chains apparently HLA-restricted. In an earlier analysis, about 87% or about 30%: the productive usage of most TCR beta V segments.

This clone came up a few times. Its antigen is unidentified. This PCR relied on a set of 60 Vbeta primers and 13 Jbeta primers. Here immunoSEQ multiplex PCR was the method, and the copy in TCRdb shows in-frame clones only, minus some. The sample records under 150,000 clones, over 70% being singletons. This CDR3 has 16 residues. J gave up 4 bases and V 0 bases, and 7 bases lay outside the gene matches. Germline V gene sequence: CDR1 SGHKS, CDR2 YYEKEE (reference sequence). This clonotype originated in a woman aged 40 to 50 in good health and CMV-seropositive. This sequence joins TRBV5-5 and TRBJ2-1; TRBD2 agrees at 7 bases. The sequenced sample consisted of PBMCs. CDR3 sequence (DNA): TGTGCCAGCAGCTTGGAAGGGTGGCGGGGGTACAATGAGCAGTTCTTC. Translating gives CASSLEGWRGYNEQFF.